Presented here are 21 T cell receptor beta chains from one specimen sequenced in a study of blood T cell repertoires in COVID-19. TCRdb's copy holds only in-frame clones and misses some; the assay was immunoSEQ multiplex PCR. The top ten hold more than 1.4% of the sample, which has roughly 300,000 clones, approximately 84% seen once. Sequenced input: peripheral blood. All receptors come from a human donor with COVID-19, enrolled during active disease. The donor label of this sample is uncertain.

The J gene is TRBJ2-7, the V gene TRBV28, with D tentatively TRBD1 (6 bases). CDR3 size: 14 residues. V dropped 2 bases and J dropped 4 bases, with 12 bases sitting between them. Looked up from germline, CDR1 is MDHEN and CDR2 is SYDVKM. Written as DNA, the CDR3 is TGTGCCAGCAGTTTACAGGGGCAGGGTTACGAGCAGTACTTC. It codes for CASSLQGQGYEQYF.

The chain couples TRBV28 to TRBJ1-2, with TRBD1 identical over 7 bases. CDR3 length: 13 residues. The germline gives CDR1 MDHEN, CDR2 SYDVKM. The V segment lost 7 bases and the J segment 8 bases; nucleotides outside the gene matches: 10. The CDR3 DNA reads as TGTGCCAGCACCCCGACAGGGCCAAGAGGCTACACCTTC. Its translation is CASTPTGPRGYTF.

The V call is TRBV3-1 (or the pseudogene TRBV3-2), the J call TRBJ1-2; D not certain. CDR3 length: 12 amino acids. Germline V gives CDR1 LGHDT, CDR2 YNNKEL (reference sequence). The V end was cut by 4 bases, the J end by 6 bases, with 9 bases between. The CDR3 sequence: CASSPHKDGYTF. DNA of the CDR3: TGTGCCAGCAGCCCGCACAAAGATGGCTACACCTTC.

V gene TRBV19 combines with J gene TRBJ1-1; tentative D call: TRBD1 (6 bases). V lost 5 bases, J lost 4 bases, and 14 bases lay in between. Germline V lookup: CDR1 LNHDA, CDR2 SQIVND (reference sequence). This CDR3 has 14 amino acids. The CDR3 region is CASSRLMGATEAFF. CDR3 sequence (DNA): TGTGCCAGTAGTCGATTAATGGGGGCCACTGAAGCTTTCTTT.

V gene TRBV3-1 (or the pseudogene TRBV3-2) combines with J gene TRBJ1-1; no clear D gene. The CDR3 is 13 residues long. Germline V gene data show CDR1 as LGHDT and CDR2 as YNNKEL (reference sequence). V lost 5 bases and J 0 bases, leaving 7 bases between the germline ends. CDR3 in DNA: TGTGCCAGCAGCTCCCGAGTGAACACTGAAGCTTTCTTT. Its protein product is CASSSRVNTEAFF.

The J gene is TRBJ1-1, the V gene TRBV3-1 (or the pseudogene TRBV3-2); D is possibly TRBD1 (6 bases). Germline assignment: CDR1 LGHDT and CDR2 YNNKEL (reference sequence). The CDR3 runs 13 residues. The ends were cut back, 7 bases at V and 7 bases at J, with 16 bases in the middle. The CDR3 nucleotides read TGTGCCAGCACCCTAAGGGGGGGATATGAAGCTTTCTTT. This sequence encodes CASTLRGGYEAFF.

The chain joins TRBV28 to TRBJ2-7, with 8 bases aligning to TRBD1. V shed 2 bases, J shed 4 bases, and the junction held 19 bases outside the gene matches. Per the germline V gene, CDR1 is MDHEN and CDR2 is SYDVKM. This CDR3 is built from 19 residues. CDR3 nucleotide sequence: TGTGCCAGCAGTTTAAGGGGGGCAGGGGGCGATCCCCACCCATACGAGCAGTACTTC. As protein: CASSLRGAGGDPHPYEQYF.

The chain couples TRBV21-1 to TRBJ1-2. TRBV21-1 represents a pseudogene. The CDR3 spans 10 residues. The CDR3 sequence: CASSRYGYTF. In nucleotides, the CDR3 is TGTGCCAGCAGCCGCTATGGCTACACCTTC.

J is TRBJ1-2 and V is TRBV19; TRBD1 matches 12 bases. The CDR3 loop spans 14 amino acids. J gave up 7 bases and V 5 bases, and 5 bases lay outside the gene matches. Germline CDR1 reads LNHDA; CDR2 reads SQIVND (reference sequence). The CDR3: CASSRVGQGAGYTF. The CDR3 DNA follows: TGTGCCAGTAGTCGTGTGGGACAGGGGGCTGGCTACACCTTC.

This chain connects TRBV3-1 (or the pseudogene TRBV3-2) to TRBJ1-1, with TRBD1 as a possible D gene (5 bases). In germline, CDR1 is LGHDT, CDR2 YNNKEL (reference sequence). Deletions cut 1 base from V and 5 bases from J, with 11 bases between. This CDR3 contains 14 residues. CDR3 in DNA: TGTGCCAGCAGCCAAGTGGGGCAGGGTACTGAAGCTTTCTTT. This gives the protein CASSQVGQGTEAFF.

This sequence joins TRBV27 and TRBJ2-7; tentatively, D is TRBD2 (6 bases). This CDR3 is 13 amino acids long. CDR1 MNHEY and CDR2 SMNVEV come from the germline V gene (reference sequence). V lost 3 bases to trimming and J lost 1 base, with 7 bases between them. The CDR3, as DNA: TGTGCCAGCAGTTTCGGGAGATCCTACGAGCAGTACTTC. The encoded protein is CASSFGRSYEQYF.

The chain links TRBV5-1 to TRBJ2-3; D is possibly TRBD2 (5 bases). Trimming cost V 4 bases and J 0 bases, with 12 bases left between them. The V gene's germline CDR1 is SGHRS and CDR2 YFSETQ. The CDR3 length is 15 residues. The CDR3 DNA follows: TGCGCCAGCAGCCCCGCTAGCTTTAGCACAGATACGCAGTATTTT. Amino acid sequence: CASSPASFSTDTQYF.

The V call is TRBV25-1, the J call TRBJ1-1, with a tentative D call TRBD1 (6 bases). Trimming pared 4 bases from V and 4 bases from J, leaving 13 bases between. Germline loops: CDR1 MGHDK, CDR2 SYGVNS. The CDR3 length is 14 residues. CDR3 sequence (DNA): TGTGCCAGCAGTGCCACAGGGATACGCACTGAAGCTTTCTTT. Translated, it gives CASSATGIRTEAFF.

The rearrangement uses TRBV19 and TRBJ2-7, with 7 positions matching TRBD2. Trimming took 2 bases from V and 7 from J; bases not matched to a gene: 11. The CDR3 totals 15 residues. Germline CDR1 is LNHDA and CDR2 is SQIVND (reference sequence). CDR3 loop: CASSISLGGQGEQYF. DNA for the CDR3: TGTGCCAGTAGTATAAGTCTGGGAGGGCAAGGTGAGCAGTACTTC.

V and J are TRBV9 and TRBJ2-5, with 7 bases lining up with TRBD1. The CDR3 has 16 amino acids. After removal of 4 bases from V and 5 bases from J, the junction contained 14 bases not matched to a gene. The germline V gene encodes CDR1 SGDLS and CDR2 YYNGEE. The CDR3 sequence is CASSTHPDRAMETQYF. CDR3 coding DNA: TGTGCCAGCAGCACACACCCCGACAGGGCCATGGAGACCCAGTACTTC.

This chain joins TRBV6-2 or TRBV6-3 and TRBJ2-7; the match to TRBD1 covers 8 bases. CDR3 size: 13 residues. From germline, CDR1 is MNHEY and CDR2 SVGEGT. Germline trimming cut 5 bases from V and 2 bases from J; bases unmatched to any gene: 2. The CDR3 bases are TGTGCCAGCAGTAAGACAGGGGCCTACGAGCAGTACTTC. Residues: CASSKTGAYEQYF.

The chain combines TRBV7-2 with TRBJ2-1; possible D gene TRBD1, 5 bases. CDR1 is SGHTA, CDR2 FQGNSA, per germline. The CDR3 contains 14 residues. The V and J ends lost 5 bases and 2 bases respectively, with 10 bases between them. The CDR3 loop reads CASSQDMTYNEQFF. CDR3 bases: TGTGCCAGCAGCCAGGACATGACCTACAATGAGCAGTTCTTC.

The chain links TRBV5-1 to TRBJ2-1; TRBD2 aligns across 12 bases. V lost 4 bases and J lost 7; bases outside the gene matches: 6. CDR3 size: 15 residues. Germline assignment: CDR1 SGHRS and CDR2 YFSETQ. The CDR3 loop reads CASSNGLAGTNEQFF. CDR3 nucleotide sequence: TGCGCCAGCAGCAACGGACTAGCGGGGACAAATGAGCAGTTCTTC. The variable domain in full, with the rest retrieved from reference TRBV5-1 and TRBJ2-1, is KAGVTQTPRYLIKTRGQQVTLSCSPISGHRSVSWYQQTPGQGLQFLFEYFSETQRNKGNFPGRFSGRQFSNSRSEMNVSTLELGDSALYLCASSNGLAGTNEQFFGPGTRLTVL.

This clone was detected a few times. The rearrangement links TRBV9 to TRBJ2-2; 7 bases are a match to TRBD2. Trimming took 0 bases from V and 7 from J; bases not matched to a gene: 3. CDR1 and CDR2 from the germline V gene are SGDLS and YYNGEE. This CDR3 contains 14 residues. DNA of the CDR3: TGTGCCAGCAGCGTAGGTACTAGCGACGGGGAGCTGTTTTTT. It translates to CASSVGTSDGELFF.

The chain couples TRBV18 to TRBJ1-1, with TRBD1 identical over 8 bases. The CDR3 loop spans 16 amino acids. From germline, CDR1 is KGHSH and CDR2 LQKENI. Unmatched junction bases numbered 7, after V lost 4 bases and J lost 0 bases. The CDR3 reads CASSRTGGKMNTEAFF. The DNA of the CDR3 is TGTGCCAGCTCACGTACAGGGGGGAAAATGAACACTGAAGCTTTCTTT.

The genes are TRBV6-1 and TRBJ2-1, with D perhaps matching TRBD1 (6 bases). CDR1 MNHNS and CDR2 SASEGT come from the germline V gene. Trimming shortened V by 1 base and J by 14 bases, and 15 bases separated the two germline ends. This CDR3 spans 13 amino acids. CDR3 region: CASSEGLGAGEFF. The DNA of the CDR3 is TGTGCCAGCAGTGAAGGGCTGGGGGCTGGGGAGTTCTTC.